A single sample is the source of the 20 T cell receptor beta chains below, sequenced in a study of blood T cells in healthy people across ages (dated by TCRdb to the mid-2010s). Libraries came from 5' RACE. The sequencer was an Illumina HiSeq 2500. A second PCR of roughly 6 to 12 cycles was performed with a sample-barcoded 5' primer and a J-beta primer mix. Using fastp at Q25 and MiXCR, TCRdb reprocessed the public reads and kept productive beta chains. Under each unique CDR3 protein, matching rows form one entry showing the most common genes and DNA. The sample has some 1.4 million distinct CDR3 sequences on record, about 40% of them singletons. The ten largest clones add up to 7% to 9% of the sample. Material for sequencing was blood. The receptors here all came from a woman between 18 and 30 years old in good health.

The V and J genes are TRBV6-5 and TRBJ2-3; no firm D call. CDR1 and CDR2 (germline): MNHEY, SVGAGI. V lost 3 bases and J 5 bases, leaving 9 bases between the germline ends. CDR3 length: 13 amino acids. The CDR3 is CASSYPGVDTQYF. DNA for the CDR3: TGTGCCAGCAGTTATCCAGGAGTAGATACGCAGTATTTT.

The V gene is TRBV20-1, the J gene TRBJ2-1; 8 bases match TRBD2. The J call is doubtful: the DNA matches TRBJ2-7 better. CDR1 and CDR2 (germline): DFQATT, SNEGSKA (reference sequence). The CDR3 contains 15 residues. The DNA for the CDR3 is TGCAGTGCTAGAGGCCCGGGACTAGAAAGGAATGAGCAGTACTTC. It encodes CSARGPGLERNEQYF.

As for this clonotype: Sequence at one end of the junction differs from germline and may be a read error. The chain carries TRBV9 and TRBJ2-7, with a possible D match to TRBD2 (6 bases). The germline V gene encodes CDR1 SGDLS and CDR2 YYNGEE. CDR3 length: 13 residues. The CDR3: CAGSVGGLGEQYF. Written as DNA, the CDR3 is TGTGCCGGCAGCGTTGGAGGGTTAGGCGAGCAGTACTTC.

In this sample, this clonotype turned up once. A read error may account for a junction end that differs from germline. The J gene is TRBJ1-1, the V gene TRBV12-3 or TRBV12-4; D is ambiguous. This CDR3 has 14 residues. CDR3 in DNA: TGCGCCAGCACCCTAGGAGGATGGAACACTGAAGCTTTCTTT. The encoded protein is CASTLGGWNTEAFF.

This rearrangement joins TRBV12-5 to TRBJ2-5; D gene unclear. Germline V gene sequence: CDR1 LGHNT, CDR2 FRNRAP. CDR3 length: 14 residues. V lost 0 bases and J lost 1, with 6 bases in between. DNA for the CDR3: TGTGCTAGTGGTTTGGTCGCCCTCCAAGAGACCCAGTACTTC. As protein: CASGLVALQETQYF.

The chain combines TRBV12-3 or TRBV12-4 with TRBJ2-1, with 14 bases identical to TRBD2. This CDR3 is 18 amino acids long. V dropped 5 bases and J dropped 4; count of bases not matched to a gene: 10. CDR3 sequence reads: CASSPTGLAGGSYNEQFF. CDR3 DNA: TGTGCCAGCAGTCCCACCGGACTAGCGGGGGGATCATACAATGAGCAGTTCTTC.

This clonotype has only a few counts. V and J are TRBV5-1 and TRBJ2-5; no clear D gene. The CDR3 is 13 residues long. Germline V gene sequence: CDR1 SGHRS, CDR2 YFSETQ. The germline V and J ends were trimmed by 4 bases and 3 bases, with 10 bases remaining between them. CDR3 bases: TGCGCCAGCAGCCTCCACCTGAAAGAGACCCAGTACTTC. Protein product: CASSLHLKETQYF.

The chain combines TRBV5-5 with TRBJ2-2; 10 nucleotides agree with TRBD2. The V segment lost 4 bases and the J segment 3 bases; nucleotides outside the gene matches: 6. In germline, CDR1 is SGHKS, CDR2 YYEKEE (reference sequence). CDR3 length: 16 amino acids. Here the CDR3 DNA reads TGTGCCAGCAGCCCGATAGCGGGGGGAGACACCGGGGAGCTGTTTTTT. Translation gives CASSPIAGGDTGELFF.

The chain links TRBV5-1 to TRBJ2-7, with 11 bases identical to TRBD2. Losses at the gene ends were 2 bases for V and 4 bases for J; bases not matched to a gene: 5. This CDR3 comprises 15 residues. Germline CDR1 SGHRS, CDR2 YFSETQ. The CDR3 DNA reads TGCGCCAGCAGCTTCGTTAGCGGGAGGGGGTACGAGCAGTACTTC. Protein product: CASSFVSGRGYEQYF.

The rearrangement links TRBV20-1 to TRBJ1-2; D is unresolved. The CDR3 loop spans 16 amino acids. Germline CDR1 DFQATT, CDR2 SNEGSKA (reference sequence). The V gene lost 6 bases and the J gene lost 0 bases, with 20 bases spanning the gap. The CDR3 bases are TGCAGTGCGACCGGCCCTGACGGAACCCCTAACTATGGCTACACCTTC. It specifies CSATGPDGTPNYGYTF.

The CDR3 region has the DNA TGTGCCAGCAGCTTGAGGCTCCCGGTGCGGGAGCCCCCAGATACGCAGTATTTT. Translated: CASSLRLPVREPPDTQYF. This chain uses TRBV5-5 with TRBJ2-3, with 7 bases lining up with TRBD2. V dropped 1 base and J dropped 4; count of bases not matched to a gene: 15. Germline V lookup: CDR1 SGHKS, CDR2 YYEKEE (reference sequence). The CDR3 covers 18 residues.

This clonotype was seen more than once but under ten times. The CDR3 spells CASSEALTDTQYF. The CDR3 region has the DNA TGTGCCAGCAGCGAGGCCCTCACAGATACGCAGTATTTT. The rearrangement links TRBV9 to TRBJ2-3; D is ambiguous. CDR1 is SGDLS and CDR2 is YYNGEE in the germline V gene. V was trimmed by 3 bases and J by 2 bases, leaving 7 bases between them. The CDR3 covers 13 residues.

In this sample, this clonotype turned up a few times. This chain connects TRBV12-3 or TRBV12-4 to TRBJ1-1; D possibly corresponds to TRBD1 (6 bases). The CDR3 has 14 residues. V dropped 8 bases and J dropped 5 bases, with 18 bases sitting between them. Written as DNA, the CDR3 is TGTGCCAGCGCCCGGCGGGGGGCCGTGACTGAAGCTTTCTTT. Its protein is CASARRGAVTEAFF.

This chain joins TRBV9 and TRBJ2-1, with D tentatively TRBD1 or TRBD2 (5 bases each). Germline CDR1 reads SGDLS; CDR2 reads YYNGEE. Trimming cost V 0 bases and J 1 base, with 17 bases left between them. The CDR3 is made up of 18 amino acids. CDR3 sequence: CASSVESSTWGSYNEQFF. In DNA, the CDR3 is TGTGCCAGCAGCGTAGAGAGCTCAACATGGGGGTCCTACAATGAGCAGTTCTTC.

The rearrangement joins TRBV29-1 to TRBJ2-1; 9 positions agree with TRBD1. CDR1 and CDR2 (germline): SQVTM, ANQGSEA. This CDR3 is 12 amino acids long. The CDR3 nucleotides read TGCAGGGGACAGGGCACCTACAATGAGCAGTTCTTC. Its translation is CRGQGTYNEQFF.

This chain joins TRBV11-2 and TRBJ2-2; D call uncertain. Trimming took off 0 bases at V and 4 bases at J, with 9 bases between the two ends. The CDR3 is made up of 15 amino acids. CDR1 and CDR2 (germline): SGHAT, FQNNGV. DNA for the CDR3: TGTGCCAGCAGCTTAGATATTAGCCTCACCGGGGAGCTGTTTTTT. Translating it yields CASSLDISLTGELFF.

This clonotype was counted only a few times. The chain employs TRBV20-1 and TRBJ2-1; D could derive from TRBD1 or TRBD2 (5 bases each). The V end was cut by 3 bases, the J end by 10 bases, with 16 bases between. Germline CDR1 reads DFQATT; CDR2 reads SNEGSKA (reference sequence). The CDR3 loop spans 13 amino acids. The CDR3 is CSASGTPPSEQFF. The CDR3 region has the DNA TGCAGTGCTAGTGGGACCCCTCCCAGCGAGCAGTTCTTC.

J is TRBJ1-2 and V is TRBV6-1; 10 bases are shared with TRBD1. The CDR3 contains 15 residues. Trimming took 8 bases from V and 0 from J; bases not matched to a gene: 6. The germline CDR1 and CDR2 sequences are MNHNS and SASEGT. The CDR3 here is CASFWTGGTNYGYTF. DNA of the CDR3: TGTGCCAGCTTTTGGACAGGGGGAACTAACTATGGCTACACCTTC.

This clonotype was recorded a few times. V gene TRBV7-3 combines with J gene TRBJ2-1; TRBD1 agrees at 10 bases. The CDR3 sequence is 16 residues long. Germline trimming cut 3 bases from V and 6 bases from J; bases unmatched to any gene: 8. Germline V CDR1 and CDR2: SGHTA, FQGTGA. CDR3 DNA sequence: TGTGCCAGCAGCTTCACCCCCGGACAGGGGGGCAATGAGCAGTTCTTC. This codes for CASSFTPGQGGNEQFF.

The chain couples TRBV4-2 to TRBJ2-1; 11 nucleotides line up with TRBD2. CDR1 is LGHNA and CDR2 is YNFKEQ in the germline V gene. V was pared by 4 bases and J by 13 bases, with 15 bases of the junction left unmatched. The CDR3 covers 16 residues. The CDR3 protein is CASSPLAGGLMETQFF. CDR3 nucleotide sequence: TGTGCCAGCAGCCCGCTAGCGGGGGGCCTAATGGAGACCCAGTTCTTC.